This is a list of T cell receptor beta chains from one sample in a study of blood T cell repertoires in COVID-19. The assay was immunoSEQ multiplex PCR, and TCRdb's table has in-frame clones only and misses some. The sample has some 110,000 clones, 86% seen once. Sequences were obtained from peripheral blood. These receptors were collected from a man in his forties with acute or convalescent COVID-19. Both conserved end residues are part of each CDR3. D genes are given only for firm matches. Some rows mark clone size as missing; the rest say once, few, many or name a class of expanded clone.

TRBV30,TRBJ1-1,.,.,13,CAWTRGASVEAFF,TGTGCCTGGACCCGGGGGGCGTCGGTTGAAGCTTTCTTT
TRBV5-1,TRBJ1-2,.,.,14,CASSLAQGEYGYTF,TGCGCCAGCAGCTTAGCACAGGGAGAGTATGGCTACACCTTC
TRBV3-1/TRBV3-2,TRBJ1-5,.,TRBD1,13,CASSQGDRAPQHF,TGTGCCAGCAGCCAAGGGGACAGGGCGCCCCAGCATTTT
TRBV5-1,TRBJ1-2,.,.,17,CASSLGNSLPINYGYTF,TGCGCCAGCAGCTTGGGAAACAGCCTTCCTATTAACTATGGCTACACCTTC
TRBV5-5,TRBJ2-7,.,.,12,CASSLQGYEQYF,TGTGCCAGCAGCTTGCAGGGATACGAGCAGTACTTC
TRBV2,TRBJ2-1,once,TRBD2,18,CASSLGTSGPSSYNEQFF,TGTGCCAGCAGCCTAGGGACTAGCGGGCCCAGCTCCTACAATGAGCAGTTCTTC
TRBV7-9,TRBJ2-1,.,TRBD1,17,CASSPGQGRLSQHEQFF,TGTGCCAGCAGCCCTGGACAGGGTCGTCTTTCCCAACATGAGCAGTTCTTC
TRBV6-6,TRBJ2-7,.,.,14,CASSYSSRRDEQYF,TGTGCCAGCAGTTACTCGAGTAGGCGGGACGAGCAGTACTTC
TRBV7-2,TRBJ2-3,.,.,18,CASSARPAWTVPADTQYF,TGTGCCAGCAGCGCCCGCCCCGCTTGGACAGTTCCGGCCGATACGCAGTATTTT
TRBV6-2/TRBV6-3,TRBJ2-6,few,TRBD1,18,CASSPLGQGATGANVLTF,TGTGCCAGCAGTCCCTTGGGACAGGGGGCGACCGGGGCCAACGTCCTGACTTTC
TRBV11-2,TRBJ2-2,once,.,15,CASMGTVANTGELFF,TGTGCCAGCATGGGCACAGTCGCGAACACCGGGGAGCTGTTTTTT
TRBV5-1,TRBJ2-3,.,TRBD2,16,CASSLEGLAGTDTQYF,TGCGCCAGCAGCTTGGAGGGACTAGCGGGCACAGATACGCAGTATTTT
TRBV15,TRBJ2-7,once,.,15,CATSREAGAFYEQYF,TGTGCCACCAGCAGAGAGGCGGGGGCCTTTTACGAGCAGTACTTC
TRBV11-2,TRBJ1-6,.,.,15,CASSFGSSYNSPLHF,TGTGCCAGCAGCTTCGGGAGCTCCTATAATTCACCCCTCCACTTT
TRBV6-2/TRBV6-3,TRBJ1-2,.,TRBD1,12,CASSSGGNGYTF,TGTGCCAGCAGCTCAGGGGGCAATGGCTACACCTTC
TRBV13,TRBJ2-7,.,.,15,CASSSRGAGGYEQYF,TGTGCCAGCAGCTCCCGGGGCGCCGGGGGCTACGAGCAGTACTTC
TRBV7-9,TRBJ2-7,many,.,12,CASSAQGYEQYF,TGTGCCAGCAGCGCTCAGGGTTACGAGCAGTACTTC
TRBV27,TRBJ1-6,.,.,13,CASRVRVGSPLHF,TGTGCCAGCAGGGTGCGGGTTGGTTCACCCCTCCACTTT
TRBV5-4,TRBJ2-7,.,TRBD1,13,CASSATGTHEQYF,TGTGCCAGCAGCGCGACAGGGACCCACGAGCAGTACTTC
TRBV5-1,TRBJ2-1,.,TRBD2,16,CASSASGTSGSLSQFF,TGCGCCAGCAGCGCGTCCGGGACTAGCGGGTCCCTGTCCCAGTTCTTC
TRBV7-2,TRBJ2-1,once,TRBD2,13,CASSSGGYNEQFF,TGTGCCAGCAGCTCGGGGGGGTACAATGAGCAGTTCTTC
TRBV5-5,TRBJ1-1,.,.,15,CASSLSGSANTEAFF,TGTGCCAGCAGCTTGTCAGGGTCAGCTAACACTGAAGCTTTCTTT
TRBV6-5,TRBJ2-2,.,.,13,CASLRQNTGELFF,TGTGCCAGCCTGAGACAGAACACCGGGGAGCTGTTTTTT
TRBV5-4,TRBJ2-2,.,.,16,CASTGGRRLNTGELFF,TGTGCCAGCACCGGAGGGCGGCGGTTGAACACCGGGGAGCTGTTTTTT
TRBV27,TRBJ2-1,.,TRBD2,16,CASSLPSGPSYNEQFF,TGTGCCAGCAGTTTACCTAGCGGGCCCTCCTACAATGAGCAGTTCTTC
TRBV14,TRBJ1-2,few,TRBD1,13,CASSQLQGAGYTF,TGTGCCAGCAGCCAACTACAGGGGGCCGGCTACACCTTC
TRBV19,TRBJ1-2,.,.,12,CASSMAGYGYTF,TGTGCCAGTAGTATGGCCGGGTATGGCTACACCTTC
TRBV30,TRBJ1-6,.,.,13,CAWKSGKNSPLHF,TGTGCCTGGAAGTCGGGGAAAAATTCACCCCTCCACTTT
TRBV7-9,TRBJ1-4,.,TRBD1,16,CASSADDRGKNEKLFF,TGTGCCAGCAGCGCTGACGACAGGGGAAAAAATGAAAAACTGTTTTTT
TRBV3-1/TRBV3-2,TRBJ1-2,.,.,14,CASSPTPTNYGYTF,TGTGCCAGCAGCCCCACACCCACGAACTATGGCTACACCTTC
TRBV7-9,TRBJ2-3,.,.,15,CASSPYRSGTDTQYF,TGTGCCAGCAGCCCCTATCGGAGCGGCACAGATACGCAGTATTTT
TRBV11-2,TRBJ2-7,.,.,14,CASSLVGPSAEQYF,TGTGCCAGCAGCTTAGTGGGCCCTAGCGCCGAGCAGTACTTC
TRBV5-1,TRBJ2-7,.,.,17,CASSHTLQGLEPYEQYF,TGCGCCAGCAGCCATACGCTACAGGGATTAGAGCCCTACGAGCAGTACTTC
TRBV6-2/TRBV6-3,TRBJ1-5,.,.,17,CASSYSRGGEGNQPQHF,TGTGCCAGCAGTTACTCGAGAGGGGGAGAAGGCAATCAGCCCCAGCATTTT
TRBV2,TRBJ2-7,.,.,11,CAINRDYEQYF,TGTGCCATCAACAGGGATTACGAGCAGTACTTC
TRBV13,TRBJ1-1,.,.,15,CASSLGQGVNTEAFF,TGTGCCAGCAGCTTAGGGCAGGGCGTGAACACTGAAGCTTTCTTT
TRBV6-1,TRBJ1-5,.,.,16,CASSDGGLSPNQPQHF,TGTGCCAGCAGTGATGGAGGGCTATCACCGAATCAGCCCCAGCATTTT
TRBV9,TRBJ1-1,.,TRBD1,15,CASSRGTGKNTEAFF,TGTGCCAGCAGCCGGGGGACAGGGAAGAACACTGAAGCTTTCTTT
TRBV5-4,TRBJ2-1,.,.,16,CASSSVADRSYNEQFF,TGTGCCAGCAGCTCGGTAGCGGACCGCTCCTACAATGAGCAGTTCTTC
TRBV19,TRBJ1-3,.,.,16,CASSIALTGSGNTIYF,TGTGCCAGTAGTATAGCCTTAACAGGGTCTGGAAACACCATATATTTT
TRBV11-3,TRBJ2-2,many,TRBD2,18,CASSLEKREGPYTGELFF,TGTGCCAGCAGCTTAGAAAAGCGGGAGGGCCCTTACACCGGGGAGCTGTTTTTT
TRBV9,TRBJ2-3,.,TRBD2,14,CASRPGGGTDTQYF,TGTGCCAGCAGGCCGGGGGGAGGCACAGATACGCAGTATTTT
TRBV18,TRBJ1-1,.,TRBD1,13,CASSTDRGTEAFF,TGTGCCAGCTCAACAGACAGGGGTACTGAAGCTTTCTTT
TRBV20-1,TRBJ1-3,.,.,15,CSASLGRGAGNTIYF,TGCAGTGCTAGTTTGGGCAGGGGTGCTGGAAACACCATATATTTT
TRBV25-1,TRBJ2-7,.,.,13,CASSGRQTYEQYF,TGTGCCAGCAGTGGCAGACAGACCTACGAGCAGTACTTC
TRBV5-1,TRBJ2-2,.,TRBD1,16,CASSLSGTANTGELFF,TGCGCCAGCAGCTTATCCGGGACAGCTAACACCGGGGAGCTGTTTTTT
TRBV6-4,TRBJ1-5,once,.,19,CASSDEKGHHYNSNQPQHF,TGTGCCAGCAGTGACGAGAAAGGACACCATTATAATAGCAATCAGCCCCAGCATTTT
TRBV6-2/TRBV6-3,TRBJ1-2,few,.,14,CASSNSDSGESYTF,TGTGCCAGCAGTAACTCGGACTCAGGGGAGTCCTACACCTTC
TRBV4-1,TRBJ1-6,.,.,18,CASSQLPGRGGYNSPLHF,TGCGCCAGCAGCCAACTTCCCGGGCGGGGGGGCTATAATTCACCCCTCCACTTT